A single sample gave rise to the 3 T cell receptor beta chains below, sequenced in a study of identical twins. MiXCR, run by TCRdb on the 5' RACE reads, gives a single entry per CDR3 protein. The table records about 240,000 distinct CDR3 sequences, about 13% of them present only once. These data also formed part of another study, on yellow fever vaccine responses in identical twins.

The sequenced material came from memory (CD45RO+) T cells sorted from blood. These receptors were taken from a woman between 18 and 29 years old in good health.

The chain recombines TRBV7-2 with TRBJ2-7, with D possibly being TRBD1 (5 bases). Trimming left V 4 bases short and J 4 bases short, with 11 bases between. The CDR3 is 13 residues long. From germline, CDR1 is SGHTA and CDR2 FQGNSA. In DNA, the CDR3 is TGTGCCAGCAGCTCGAACCAGGGTTACGAGCAGTACTTC. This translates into CASSSNQGYEQYF.

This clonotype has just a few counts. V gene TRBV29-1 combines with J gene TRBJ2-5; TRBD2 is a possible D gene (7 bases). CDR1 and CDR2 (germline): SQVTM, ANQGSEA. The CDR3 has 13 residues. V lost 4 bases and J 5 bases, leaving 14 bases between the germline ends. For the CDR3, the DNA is TGCAGCGTTGCCGGCGGGGGCGGGGAGACCCAGTACTTC. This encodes CSVAGGGGETQYF. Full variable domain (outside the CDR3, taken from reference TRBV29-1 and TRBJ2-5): SAVISQKPSRDICQRGTSLTIQCQVDSQVTMMFWYRQQPGQSLTLIATANQGSEATYESGFVIDKFPISRPNLTFSTLTVSNMSPEDSSIYLCSVAGGGGETQYFGPGTRLLVL.

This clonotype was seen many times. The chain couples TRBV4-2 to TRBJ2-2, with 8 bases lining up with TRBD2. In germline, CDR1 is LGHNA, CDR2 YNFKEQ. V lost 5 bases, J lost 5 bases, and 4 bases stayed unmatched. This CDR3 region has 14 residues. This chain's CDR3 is CASSWSGSTGELFF. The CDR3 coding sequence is TGTGCCAGCAGCTGGAGCGGGAGTACCGGGGAGCTGTTTTTT.